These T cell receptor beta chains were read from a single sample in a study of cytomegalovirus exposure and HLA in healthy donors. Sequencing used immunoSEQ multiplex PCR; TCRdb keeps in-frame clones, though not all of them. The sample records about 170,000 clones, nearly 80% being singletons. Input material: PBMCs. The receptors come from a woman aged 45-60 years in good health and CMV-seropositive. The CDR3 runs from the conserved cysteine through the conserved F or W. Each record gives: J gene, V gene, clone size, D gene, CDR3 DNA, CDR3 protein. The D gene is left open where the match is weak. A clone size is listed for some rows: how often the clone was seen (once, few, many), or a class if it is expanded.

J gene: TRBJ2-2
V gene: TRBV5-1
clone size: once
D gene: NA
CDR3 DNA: TGCGCCAGCAGCCCCCCTCCGGGACACGGAGACACCGGGGAGCTGTTTTTT
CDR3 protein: CASSPPPGHGDTGELFF

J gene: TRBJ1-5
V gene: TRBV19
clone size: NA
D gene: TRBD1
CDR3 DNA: TGTGCCAGTAGTAACCCGACAGGGCGCATAGGGAATCAGCCCCAGCATTTT
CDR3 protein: CASSNPTGRIGNQPQHF

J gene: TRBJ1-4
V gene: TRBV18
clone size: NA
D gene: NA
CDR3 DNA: TGTGCCAGCTCACCACCGCAGACTAATGAAAAACTGTTTTTT
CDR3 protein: CASSPPQTNEKLFF

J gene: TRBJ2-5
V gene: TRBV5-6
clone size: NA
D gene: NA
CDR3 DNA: TGTGCCAGCAGCCAGGACATCCAAGAGACCCAGTACTTC
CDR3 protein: CASSQDIQETQYF

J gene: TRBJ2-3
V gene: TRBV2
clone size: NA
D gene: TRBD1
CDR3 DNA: TGTGCCAGCAGTGCTGGACAGGGGATAGATACGCAGTATTTT
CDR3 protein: CASSAGQGIDTQYF

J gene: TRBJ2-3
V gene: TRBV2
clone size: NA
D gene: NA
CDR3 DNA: TGTGCCAGCACATTCGGGGATACGCAGTATTTT
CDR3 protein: CASTFGDTQYF

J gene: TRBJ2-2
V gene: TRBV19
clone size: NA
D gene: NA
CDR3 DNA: TGTGCCAGTAGTACTAATAGGAACACCGGGGAGCTGTTTTTT
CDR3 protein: CASSTNRNTGELFF

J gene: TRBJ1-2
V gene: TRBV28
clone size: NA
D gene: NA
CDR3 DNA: TGTGCCAGCAGGGTAGGACTCTATGGCTACACCTTC
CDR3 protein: CASRVGLYGYTF

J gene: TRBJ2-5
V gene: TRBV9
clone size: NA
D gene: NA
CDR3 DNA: TGTGCCAGCAGCGCCACTCCCCGGAGGGAAGAGACCCAGTACTTC
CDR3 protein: CASSATPRREETQYF

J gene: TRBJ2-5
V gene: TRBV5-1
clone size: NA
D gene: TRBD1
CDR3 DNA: TGCGCCAGCAGCTTGGCGGGCAGGGGGCGCGAAGAGACCCAGTACTTC
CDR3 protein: CASSLAGRGREETQYF

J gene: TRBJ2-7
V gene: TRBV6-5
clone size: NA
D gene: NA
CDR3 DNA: TGTGCCAGCAGGGCCCTAGGCGAGCAGTACTTC
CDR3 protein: CASRALGEQYF

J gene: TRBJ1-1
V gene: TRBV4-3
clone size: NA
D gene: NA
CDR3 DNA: TGCGCCAGCAGCCACCTTTACAAGGGCAGGGATTACACTGAAGCTTTCTTT
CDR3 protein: CASSHLYKGRDYTEAFF

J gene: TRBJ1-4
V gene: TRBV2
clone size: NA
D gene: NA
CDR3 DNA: TGTGCCAGCAGTGCTCCGGGTCTCGGAAAACTGTTTTTT
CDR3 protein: CASSAPGLGKLFF

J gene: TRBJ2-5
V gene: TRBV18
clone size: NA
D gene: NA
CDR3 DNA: TGTGCCAGCTCCACAAACAGCCTCCAAGAGACCCAGTACTTC
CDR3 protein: CASSTNSLQETQYF

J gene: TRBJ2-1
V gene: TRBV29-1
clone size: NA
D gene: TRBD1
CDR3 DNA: TGCAGCGTCGACAGGGGGAATAACAATGAGCAGTTCTTC
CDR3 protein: CSVDRGNNNEQFF

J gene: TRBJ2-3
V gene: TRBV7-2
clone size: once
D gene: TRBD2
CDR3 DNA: TGTGCCAGCAGTACAATCAGCGGGGGCACAGATACGCAGTATTTT
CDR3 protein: CASSTISGGTDTQYF

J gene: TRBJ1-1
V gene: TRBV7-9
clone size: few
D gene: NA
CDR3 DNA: TGTTCCAGCAGCGAACAGAACACTGAAGCTTTCTTT
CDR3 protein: CSSSEQNTEAFF

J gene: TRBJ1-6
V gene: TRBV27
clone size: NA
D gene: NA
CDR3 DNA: TGTGCCAGCAGTTTAATTTCCAGGAATTCACCCCTCCACTTT
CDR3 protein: CASSLISRNSPLHF

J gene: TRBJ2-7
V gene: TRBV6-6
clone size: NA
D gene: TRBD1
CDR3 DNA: TGTGCCAGCAGTTACTCCCCCGGGACAGGTATCCACGAGCAGTACTTC
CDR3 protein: CASSYSPGTGIHEQYF

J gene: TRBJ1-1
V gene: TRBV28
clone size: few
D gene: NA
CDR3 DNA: TGTGCCAGCAGGGGGGGTCTCACTGAAGCTTTCTTT
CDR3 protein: CASRGGLTEAFF

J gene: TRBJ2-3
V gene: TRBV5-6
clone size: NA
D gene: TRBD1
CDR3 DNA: TGTGCCAGCAGCTTAGGGACAGGGGGGTCGTATTTT
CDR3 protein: CASSLGTGGSYF

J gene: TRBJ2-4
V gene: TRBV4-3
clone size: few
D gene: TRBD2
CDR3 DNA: TGCGCCAGCAGCCAAGCCGGGACTAGCGGTTCCAAAAACATTCAGTACTTC
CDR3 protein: CASSQAGTSGSKNIQYF

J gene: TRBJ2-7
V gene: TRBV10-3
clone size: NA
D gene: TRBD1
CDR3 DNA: TGTGCCATCAGTGGAGGGACAGGGCCCTACGAGCAGTACTTC
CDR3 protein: CAISGGTGPYEQYF

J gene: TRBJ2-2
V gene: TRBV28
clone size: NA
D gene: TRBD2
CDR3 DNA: TGTGCCAGCAGGGTTCTAGCGGGGGTATTCGCGAACACCGGGGAGCTGTTTTTT
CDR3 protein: CASRVLAGVFANTGELFF

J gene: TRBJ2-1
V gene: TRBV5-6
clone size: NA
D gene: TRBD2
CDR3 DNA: TGTGCCAGCAGCCCTGGGCGGGAGGTCGAGCAGTTCTTC
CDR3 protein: CASSPGREVEQFF

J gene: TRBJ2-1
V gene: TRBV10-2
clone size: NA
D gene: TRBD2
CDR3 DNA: TGCGCCAGCAGTGCCCTAGCGGGGGTTGAGCAGTTCTTC
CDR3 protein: CASSALAGVEQFF

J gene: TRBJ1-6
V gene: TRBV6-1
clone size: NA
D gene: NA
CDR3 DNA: TGTGCCAGCTGCCCAGAGGGCTCCTATAATTCACCCCTCCACTTT
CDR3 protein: CASCPEGSYNSPLHF

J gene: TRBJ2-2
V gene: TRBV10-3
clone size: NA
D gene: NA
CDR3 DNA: TGTGCCATCAGTGAGAACAGGGCTACCGGGGAGCTGTTTTTT
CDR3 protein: CAISENRATGELFF

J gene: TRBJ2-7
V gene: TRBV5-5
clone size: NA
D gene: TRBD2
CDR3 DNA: TGTGCCAGCAGCTCGGATCGCGGGAGGGCCTACTACGAGCAGTACTTC
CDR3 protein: CASSSDRGRAYYEQYF

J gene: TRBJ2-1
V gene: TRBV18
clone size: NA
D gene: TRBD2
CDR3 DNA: TGTGCCAGCTCTCAGGGACTAGCGTTGATTGAGCAGTTCTTC
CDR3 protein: CASSQGLALIEQFF

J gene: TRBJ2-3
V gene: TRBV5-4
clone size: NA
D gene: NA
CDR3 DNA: TGTGCCAGCAGCTTGGATCGTCCAGATACGCAGTATTTT
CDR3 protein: CASSLDRPDTQYF

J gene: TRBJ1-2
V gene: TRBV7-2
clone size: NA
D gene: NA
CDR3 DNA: TGTGCCAGCAGCTTCGAGGCTCAACGTAACTATGGCTACACCTTC
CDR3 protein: CASSFEAQRNYGYTF

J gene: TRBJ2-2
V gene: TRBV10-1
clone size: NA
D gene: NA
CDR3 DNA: TGCGCCAGCAGTGGGGCAGGGGCCACCGGGGAGCTGTTTTTT
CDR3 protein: CASSGAGATGELFF

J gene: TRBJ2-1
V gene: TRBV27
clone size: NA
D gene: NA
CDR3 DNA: TGTGCCAGCGGCCGGAGCCTTGAGGAGCAGTTCTTC
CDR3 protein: CASGRSLEEQFF

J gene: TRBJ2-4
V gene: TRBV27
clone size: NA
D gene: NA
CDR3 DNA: TGTGCCAGCAGTTACACAGGGAGAGGCATTCAGTACTTC
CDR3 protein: CASSYTGRGIQYF

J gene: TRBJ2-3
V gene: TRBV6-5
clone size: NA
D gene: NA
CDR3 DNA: TGTGCCAGCAGTCTCGGACAGGATACGCAGTATTTT
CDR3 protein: CASSLGQDTQYF

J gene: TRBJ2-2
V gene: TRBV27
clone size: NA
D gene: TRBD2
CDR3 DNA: TGTGCCAGCAGTTTGCGACTAGCGGGAGTCGGTAACACCGGGGAGCTGTTTTTT
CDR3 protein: CASSLRLAGVGNTGELFF

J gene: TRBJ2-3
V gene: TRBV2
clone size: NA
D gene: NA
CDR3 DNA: TGTGCCAGCATAGTGGACAGAACCACAGATACGCAGTATTTT
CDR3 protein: CASIVDRTTDTQYF

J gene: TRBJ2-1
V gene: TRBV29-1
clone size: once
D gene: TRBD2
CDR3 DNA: TGCAGCGTTGAAGATCGTGGGCTAGCGGGAGGCCTAGTAGGCTACAATGAGCAGTTCTTC
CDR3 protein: CSVEDRGLAGGLVGYNEQFF

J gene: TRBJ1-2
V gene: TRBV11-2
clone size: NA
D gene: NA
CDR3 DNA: TGTGCCAGCAGCTTATTCGTAAACTATGGCTACACCTTC
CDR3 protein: CASSLFVNYGYTF

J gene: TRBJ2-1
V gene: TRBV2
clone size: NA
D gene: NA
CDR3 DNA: TGTGCCAGCAGTTTGACTGTCTCCTACAATGAGCAGTTCTTC
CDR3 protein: CASSLTVSYNEQFF

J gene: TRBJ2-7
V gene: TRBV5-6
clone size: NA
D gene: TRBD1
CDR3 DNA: TGTGCCAGCAGCTCGGGACAGCCTTACGTCTACGAGCAGTACTTC
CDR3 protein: CASSSGQPYVYEQYF

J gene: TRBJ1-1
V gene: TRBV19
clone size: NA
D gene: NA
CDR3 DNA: TGTGCCAGTAGTATACCGGGGAACACTGAAGCTTTCTTT
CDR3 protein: CASSIPGNTEAFF

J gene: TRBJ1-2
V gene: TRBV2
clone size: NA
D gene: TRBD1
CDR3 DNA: TGTGCCAGCAGGACAGGGGGTAGGAGCTACACCTTC
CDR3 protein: CASRTGGRSYTF

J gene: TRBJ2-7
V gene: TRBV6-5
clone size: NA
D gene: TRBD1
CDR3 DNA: TGTGCCAGCAGCACTGGACAGGGGACCTACGAGCAGTACTTC
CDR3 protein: CASSTGQGTYEQYF

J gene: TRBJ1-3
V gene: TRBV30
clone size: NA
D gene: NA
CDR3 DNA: TGTGCCTGGAAAAGCGCGTATCCAGCCGGAAACACCATATATTTT
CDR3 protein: CAWKSAYPAGNTIYF

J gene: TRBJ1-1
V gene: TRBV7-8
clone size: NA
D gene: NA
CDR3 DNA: TGTGCCAGCAGCTTAGTCCGCCCCGGGGAGGGGCACGGCACTGAAGCTTTCTTT
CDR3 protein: CASSLVRPGEGHGTEAFF

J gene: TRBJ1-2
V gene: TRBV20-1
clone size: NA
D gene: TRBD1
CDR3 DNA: TGCAGTGCTGACAGGGGGCATGGCTACACCTTC
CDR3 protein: CSADRGHGYTF

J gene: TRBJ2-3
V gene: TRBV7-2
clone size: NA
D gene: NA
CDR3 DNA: TGTGCCAGCAGCTTAGCTGGCGGTAGCACAGATACGCAGTATTTT
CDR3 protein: CASSLAGGSTDTQYF